This paragraph reports one T cell receptor beta chain. The target of this receptor is not known. Per-base qualities were not stored, and no clone one base away is much larger. PBMCs were separated by density centrifugation and stained for CD3, CD4 and CD8, after which CD4+ and CD8+ T cells were sorted on a FACSAria. Unaffected controls provided scalp biopsies and blood samples. These data originate in a study of CD8+ T cells in alopecia areata (dated 2018 in TCRdb). For the wider study: To study T cell clonal expansion in alopecia areata, the researchers applied high-throughput TCRbeta sequencing to both the C3H/HeJ mouse model and human patients. On the human side, TCRbeta sequencing was run on scalp tissue and on sorted CD4+ and CD8+ peripheral blood T cells from healthy controls and from alopecia areata patients with either patchy or totalis/universalis disease. Scalp clonality was compared among normal scalp (n=4), patchy alopecia areata scalp (n=8), and alopecia totalis/universalis scalp (n=8). The RNA source kit depended on sample type: the PAXgene miRNA kit for fixed scalp, the miRNeasy kit for PBMCs, and the RNeasy kit for mouse skin. TCRbeta CDR3 regions were amplified by immunoSEQ multiplex PCR using 35 Vbeta forward and 13 Jbeta reverse primers.

The library was produced with the immunoSEQ multiplex PCR assay. To provide template for TCR sequencing, every sample had RNA extracted and reverse transcribed into cDNA. First-strand cDNA was synthesized with SuperScript III using a 2:1 mix of oligo-dT and random hexamers. A synthetic immune receptor repertoire was used to measure amplification bias, and any remaining bias was corrected computationally. Processing in the source paper ran as follows. After raw reads were preprocessed to remove errors, the CDR3 was defined following IMGT conventions as running from the conserved cysteine to phenylalanine. Clonality was calculated as 1 minus Shannon entropy normalized by log2 of the number of productive unique TCRs. Whether scalp clones were CD4 or CD8 was inferred by matching scalp TCRbeta sequences against CD4 and CD8 repertoires sorted from blood. The clones in this table, taken by TCRdb from immuneACCESS, are in-frame only. Not every clone is retained; where verified, under half of the shortfall comes from an unresolved V gene, and the cause of the rest is unknown. The V and J calls and clone size come from that table; D and trimming were worked out from the DNA. The table for this sample lists about 110,000 clones; roughly 60% of them were counted only once. Together, the top ten hold approximately 22% of the sample.

V sheds 8 bases and J sheds 0 bases, leaving 8 bases between their ends. From the cysteine through the phenylalanine, the CDR3 covers 14 amino acids. Only the CDR3 portion is preserved as DNA: 42 bases, with reading frame beginning at the first base. In the germline V gene, CDR1 corresponds to SGHAT and CDR2 to FQNNGV. The research as a whole found: Higher clonality and more expanded CD8+ clones were observed in lesional scalp than in normal scalp, particularly in alopecia totalis/universalis, a finding suggestive of antigenic drive. Unlike mouse skin, which is dominated by gammadelta T cells, normal human skin has resident alphabeta T cells that are also sequenced, and this complicates analysis of the scalp TCR repertoire. Shared TCR sequences between patients were less evident than in mice, which may be partly attributable to HLA diversity in the patient population.

This receptor was taken from a human donor in good health. Sequencing used CD8+ T cells sorted from blood. The rearranged segments are TRBV11-2 and TRBJ2-6; the D gene remains uncertain. The sequenced DNA: TGTGCCAGCTCCGAAAGCTCTGGGGCCAACGTCCTGACTTTC. This is translated as CASSESSGANVLTF.